These T cell receptor beta chains were read from a single sample in a study of T cells after yellow fever vaccination. TCRdb reprocessed the 5' RACE reads with MiXCR, giving one entry per CDR3 protein. The sample holds under 600,000 distinct CDR3 sequences, about 13% seen once. Sequencing used PBMCs, obtained on the day of the yellow fever booster vaccination. All receptors come from a man aged 30-40 years who received the YFV17D yellow fever vaccine. Both conserved end residues are part of each CDR3. D genes are given only for firm matches. Clone size, where shown, is once, few, many, or a class for clones that have expanded.

D gene | J gene | clone size | V gene | CDR3 DNA | CDR3 protein
TRBD2 | TRBJ2-1 | - | TRBV2 | TGTGCCAGCAGTCCACTAGCGGGGCCTTACAATGAGCAGTTCTTC | CASSPLAGPYNEQFF
TRBD2 | TRBJ2-1 | - | TRBV23-1 | TGCGCCAGCAGAACCGGGACTAGCGGCCACAATGAGCAGTTCTTC | CASRTGTSGHNEQFF
TRBD1 | TRBJ2-7 | - | TRBV15 | TGTGCCACCAGCAGCCGGACAGGGGATCCTAGTGAGCAGTACTTC | CATSSRTGDPSEQYF
- | TRBJ1-1 | few | TRBV7-2 | TGTGCCAGCAGCTTGATGAGGGGAAGGGGGGACGATGAAGCTTTCTTT | CASSLMRGRGDDEAFF
- | TRBJ2-6 | few | TRBV5-4 | TGTGCCAGCAGCTTTTTAACAGGGTCTGGGGCCAACGTCCTGACTTTC | CASSFLTGSGANVLTF
- | TRBJ2-3 | many | TRBV20-1 | TGCAGTGCTAGGAGGCAGGCAGCAGATACGCAGTATTTT | CSARRQAADTQYF
- | TRBJ2-7 | - | TRBV20-1 | TGCAGTGCTAGAGATCTGTACTACGAGCAGTACTTC | CSARDLYYEQYF
TRBD2 | TRBJ2-1 | few | TRBV5-1 | TGCGCCAGCAGCCCCCTATGGGGAGGGAACAATGAGCAGTTCTTC | CASSPLWGGNNEQFF
- | TRBJ2-1 | few | TRBV20-1 | TGCAGTGCTAGCACGGAAGGAGGTTATGAGCAGTTCTTC | CSASTEGGYEQFF
- | TRBJ2-1 | - | TRBV6-5 | TGTGCCAGCAGTCGTCACAATGAGCAGTTCTTC | CASSRHNEQFF
TRBD2 | TRBJ2-2 | - | TRBV19 | TGTGCCTCAGGGACTAGCTACGGGGAGCTGTTTTTT | CASGTSYGELFF
- | TRBJ2-6 | few | TRBV3-1 | TGTGCCAGCAGCCAGCAAGGGATCAACGTCCTGACTTTC | CASSQQGINVLTF
- | TRBJ2-7 | few | TRBV20-1 | TGCAGTGCTAGAGGGCCGAGGAGGAGCGACGAGCAGTACTTC | CSARGPRRSDEQYF
TRBD2 | TRBJ2-2 | - | TRBV5-1 | TGCGCCAGCAGCTTGGGACTAGCGGGATGGGTCGGGGAGCTGTTTTTT | CASSLGLAGWVGELFF
- | TRBJ2-2 | - | TRBV12-3/TRBV12-4 | TGTGCCAGCATCTATAGCGGATTGAACACCGGGGAGCTGTTTTTT | CASIYSGLNTGELFF
- | TRBJ2-5 | many | TRBV20-1 | TGCAGTGCTAGAAGCGGGTCGGGGGAGACCCAGTACTTC | CSARSGSGETQYF
- | TRBJ2-1 | - | TRBV7-7 | TGTGCCAGCAGTCGCCGCCAGGAGAATGAGCAGTTCTTC | CASSRRQENEQFF
TRBD2 | TRBJ2-7 | many | TRBV6-5 | TGTGCCAGCAGTTACCGTCGGGGGGGGGCCGGACGGGTCTTCTTC | CASSYRRGGAGRVFF
TRBD2 | TRBJ2-7 | few | TRBV15 | TGTGCCACCAGCAGAGACAACCGACTAGCGGCCTACGAGCAGTACTTC | CATSRDNRLAAYEQYF
- | TRBJ1-2 | few | TRBV10-3 | TGTGCCATCAGTGGGCAGGGGCGCAACTATGGCTACACCTTC | CAISGQGRNYGYTF
TRBD1 | TRBJ1-1 | few | TRBV6-6 | TGTGCCAGCAGTCCGGGACAGACGCTTGAAGCTTTCTTT | CASSPGQTLEAFF
- | TRBJ2-2 | - | TRBV28 | TGTGCTGTGTTGGCCGGAACGAACACCGGGGAGCTGTTTTTT | CAVLAGTNTGELFF
- | TRBJ2-5 | few | TRBV5-1 | TGCGCCAGCAGCTTAGATCGGGTCCAAGAGACCCAGTACTTC | CASSLDRVQETQYF
- | TRBJ2-3 | few | TRBV24-1 | TGTGCCACCAGTGATTTGACGGGAGATGGGTCAGATACGCAGTATTTT | CATSDLTGDGSDTQYF
- | TRBJ2-7 | few | TRBV5-1 | TGCGCCAGCCGTCAAAATACTTACGAGCAGTACTTC | CASRQNTYEQYF
- | TRBJ2-1 | few | TRBV24-1 | TGTGCCACCAGTGATCTATCAACTGGGAATAGACCGTTCTTC | CATSDLSTGNRPFF
- | TRBJ1-2 | - | TRBV12-3/TRBV12-4 | TGTGCCAGCAGTTTGGGCCGGAGTACTAGCTACACCTTC | CASSLGRSTSYTF
- | TRBJ2-5 | - | TRBV6-2/TRBV6-3 | TGTGCCAGCAGCGACCCGGAAAAGTGGGAGACCCAGTACTTC | CASSDPEKWETQYF
- | TRBJ2-1 | - | TRBV7-3 | TGTGCCAGCAGCTTGGGAGGCGGCAGCTGGAATGAGCAGTTCTTC | CASSLGGGSWNEQFF